Presented here are 15 T cell receptor beta chains from one specimen sequenced in a study of shared clonotypes between healthy human individuals. Only in-frame clones appear in the TCRdb table, and some are missing; sequencing was by immunoSEQ multiplex PCR. Of more than 2 million clones listed, roughly 94% are singletons. Sequenced: naive CD4+ T cells sorted from blood. As for subset: CD45RA+ positively selected. The receptor source for this set is a man aged 18 to 29 in good health.

The chain recombines TRBV13 with TRBJ2-1; TRBD2 matches at 16 bases. The CDR3 runs 20 residues. Unmatched junction bases numbered 18, after V lost 7 bases and J lost 6 bases. Germline lookup yields CDR1 PRHDT and CDR2 FYEKMQ (reference sequence). The CDR3 loop reads CASTIRWGLAGGLETNEQFF. CDR3 sequence (DNA): TGTGCCAGCACCATAAGGTGGGGACTAGCGGGAGGGCTGGAGACCAATGAGCAGTTCTTC.

The chain recombines TRBV28 with TRBJ2-1; a weak D match, TRBD2 (5 bases). Trimming removed 8 bases from V and 3 bases from J, with 8 bases in between. Looked up from germline, CDR1 is MDHEN and CDR2 is SYDVKM. This CDR3 contains 12 residues. The CDR3 loop reads CASQRRYNEQFF. The CDR3 DNA follows: TGTGCCAGCCAGCGGCGCTACAATGAGCAGTTCTTC. Looking up the rest from reference TRBV28 and TRBJ2-1 gives the full variable domain: DVKVTQSSRYLVKRTGEKVFLECVQDMDHENMFWYRQDPGLGLRLIYFSYDVKMKEKGDIPEGYSVSREKKERFSLILESASTNQTSMYLCASQRRYNEQFFGPGTRLTVL.

This sequence joins TRBV10-3 and TRBJ2-6; no clear D gene. Between the trimmed V and J ends, which lost 7 bases and 0 bases, there was a span of 7 bases. The germline CDR1 and CDR2 sequences are ENHRY and SYGVKD. This CDR3 comprises 14 residues. The CDR3 nucleotides are TGTGCCATCACGTGGGACTCTGGGGCCAACGTCCTGACTTTC. It is translated as CAITWDSGANVLTF.

V is TRBV5-6 and J is TRBJ2-1, with a tentative D call TRBD1 (5 bases). With 2 bases removed from V and 1 base from J, the gap between germline ends came to 10 bases. The CDR3 is made up of 15 amino acids. Germline V gene data show CDR1 as SGHDT and CDR2 as YYEEEE. DNA of the CDR3: TGTGCCAGCAGCTTAACAGGACGATCCTACAATGAGCAGTTCTTC. This gives the protein CASSLTGRSYNEQFF.

This clone was seen just once. V is TRBV7-2 and J is TRBJ2-7; TRBD1 matches 9 bases. This CDR3 region has 15 residues. CDR1 is SGHTA, CDR2 FQGNSA, per germline. V gave up 4 bases and J gave up 2 bases; unmatched junction bases: 6. The CDR3 sequence: CASSSGTGNTYEQYF. The CDR3, as DNA: TGTGCCAGCAGCTCCGGGACAGGGAACACCTACGAGCAGTACTTC.

As to this clone: The same CDR3 is also encoded by other DNA sequences in this sample. The V call is TRBV6-1, the J call TRBJ1-2, with 11 bases aligning to TRBD1. J lost 8 bases, V lost 2 bases, and 10 bases had no gene match. The CDR3 spans 16 residues. The V gene's germline CDR1 is MNHNS and CDR2 SASEGT. The CDR3 sequence: CASSEHGQGALYGYTF. In DNA, the CDR3 is TGTGCCAGCAGTGAACACGGACAGGGGGCCCTCTACGGCTACACCTTC.

The rearrangement links TRBV6-5 to TRBJ1-2, with 10 bases fitting TRBD1. Germline CDR1 MNHEY, CDR2 SVGAGI. This CDR3 is built from 14 residues. Trimming removed 0 bases from V and 7 bases from J; junction bases left unmatched: 2. CDR3 amino acids: CASSYSRQGAGYTF. The CDR3 bases are TGTGCCAGCAGTTACTCGAGACAGGGGGCTGGCTACACCTTC.

The chain carries TRBV7-3 and TRBJ1-4; D remains unclear. Germline loops: CDR1 SGHTA, CDR2 FQGTGA. With 0 bases removed from V and 7 bases from J, the gap between germline ends came to 12 bases. The CDR3 loop spans 15 amino acids. The CDR3 DNA sequence: TGTGCCAGCAGCTTAACGTTGCTACTTGGTGAAAAACTGTTTTTT. It translates to CASSLTLLLGEKLFF.

Notes on this clone: This same CDR3 is encoded by further DNA sequences in the sample. This chain's CDR3 is CASSGTGLNTEAFF. The CDR3, as DNA: TGTGCCAGCAGTGGGACAGGACTGAACACTGAAGCTTTCTTT. The rearrangement links TRBV25-1 to TRBJ1-1; 7 nucleotides match TRBD1. Trimming cost V 4 bases and J 0 bases; bases outside gene matches: 2. The CDR3 extends over 14 amino acids. Per the germline V gene, CDR1 is MGHDK and CDR2 is SYGVNS.

This chain connects TRBV6-5 to TRBJ1-2; TRBD1 matches at 7 bases. The germline gives CDR1 MNHEY, CDR2 SVGAGI. V gave up 5 bases and J gave up 4 bases; unmatched junction bases: 7. This CDR3 contains 14 residues. CDR3 sequence reads: CASSRPGQIYGYTF. The CDR3 nucleotides are TGTGCCAGCAGTCGTCCGGGACAGATCTATGGCTACACCTTC.

As for this clone: Within the sample, other DNA sequences also encode this same CDR3. The gene calls are TRBV2 and TRBJ2-2, with D possibly being TRBD1 (6 bases). This CDR3 contains 15 residues. Germline lookup yields CDR1 SNHLY and CDR2 FYNNEI. V was trimmed by 4 bases and J by 4 bases, leaving 13 bases between them. The CDR3 here is CASSAQGLGTGELFF. CDR3 in DNA: TGTGCCAGCAGTGCACAGGGTCTGGGCACCGGGGAGCTGTTTTTT.

The table lists this clone with a count of one. V is TRBV19 and J is TRBJ2-3; 13 bases map to TRBD2. The CDR3 is 16 amino acids. CDR1 and CDR2 (germline): LNHDA, SQIVND (reference sequence). With V trimmed by 4 bases and J by 4 bases, 5 bases remained unmatched. The DNA of the CDR3 is TGTGCCAGTAGTACCGGACTAGCGGGAGCGGCAGATACGCAGTATTTT. As protein: CASSTGLAGAADTQYF.

The chain has TRBV6-1 and TRBJ1-2; 8 bases map to TRBD1. The germline CDR1 and CDR2 sequences are MNHNS and SASEGT. V lost 1 base to trimming and J lost 0 bases; unmatched junction nucleotides: 7. This CDR3 has 17 amino acids. CDR3 DNA sequence: TGTGCCAGCAGTGAAGGGACAGGGCATCTTCCTAACTATGGCTACACCTTC. This translates into CASSEGTGHLPNYGYTF.

DNA for the CDR3: TGTGCCAGCAGCGTATCCATGACTAGCGGGGGACCGAACAATGAGCAGTTCTTC. This translates into CASSVSMTSGGPNNEQFF. The chain combines TRBV9 with TRBJ2-1; 12 bases are shared with TRBD2. Germline assignment: CDR1 SGDLS and CDR2 YYNGEE. CDR3 length equals 18 residues. V was clipped by 1 base and J by 5 bases; unmatched bases: 10.

Of note for this clone: A junction boundary mismatches the germline segment, possibly from a read error. In DNA form, the CDR3 reads TGTGCCAGCACCTTGGGGGTCTCTGGGGCCAACGTCCTGACTTTC. Its protein product is CASTLGVSGANVLTF. The chain uses TRBV5-6 and TRBJ2-6; perhaps D is TRBD1 or TRBD2 (5 bases each). The CDR3 sequence is 15 residues long. The germline gives CDR1 SGHDT, CDR2 YYEEEE.